Shown below are 29 T cell receptor beta chains from a single sample sequenced in a study of early T cells in non-severe SARS-CoV-2 infection. MiXCR, applied by TCRdb to the 5' RACE reads, yields one record per CDR3 protein. Among 30,000 to 40,000 distinct CDR3 sequences, 5% to 6.5% were seen once, and the ten largest hold 7.6%. The sample taken for sequencing was whole blood. The receptors shown here come from an adult who was a healthcare worker with PCR-confirmed SARS-CoV-2 infection or an uninfected control (not recorded which).

This clonotype was seen many times. This chain connects TRBV6-2 or TRBV6-3 to TRBJ2-1; unclear D gene. The CDR3 sequence is 14 residues long. The V end lost 5 bases, the J end lost 4 bases, and 12 bases lay between the germline ends. The germline gives CDR1 MNHEY, CDR2 SVGEGT. The CDR3 coding sequence is TGTGCCAGCAGTGACAAGACAAAATACAATGAGCAGTTCTTC. Protein: CASSDKTKYNEQFF.

This clonotype was counted many times. This rearrangement joins TRBV2 to TRBJ1-5, with 9 bases identical to TRBD1. CDR1 and CDR2 from the germline V gene are SNHLY and FYNNEI. V trimming: 7 bases; J trimming: 8 bases; junction bases outside the gene matches: 6. The CDR3 loop spans 13 amino acids. CDR3 sequence (DNA): TGTGCCAGCATGAGGACAGGGGAAGAGCCCCAGCATTTT. This codes for CASMRTGEEPQHF. The whole variable domain, remainder taken from reference TRBV2 and TRBJ1-5, is EPEVTQTPSHQVTQMGQEVILRCVPISNHLYFYWYRQILGQKVEFLVSFYNNEISEKSEIFDDQFSVERPDGSNFTLKIRSTKLEDSAMYFCASMRTGEEPQHFGDGTRLSIL.

Only a few counts were recorded for this clonotype. The chain combines TRBV10-3 with TRBJ1-3; D gene ambiguous. The CDR3 contains 15 residues. The V and J ends lost 2 bases and 0 bases respectively, with 8 bases between them. Germline loops: CDR1 ENHRY, CDR2 SYGVKD. The CDR3 sequence: CAISERPSSGNTIYF. The CDR3 DNA reads as TGTGCCATCAGTGAGCGACCGAGCTCTGGAAACACCATATATTTT.

In its sample, this clonotype was seen many times. The rearrangement links TRBV20-1 to TRBJ2-7; TRBD2 matches 8 bases. Germline CDR1 and CDR2: DFQATT and SNEGSKA (reference sequence). Trimming removed 6 bases from V and 3 bases from J; junction bases left unmatched: 7. The CDR3 runs to 13 residues. The CDR3 DNA follows: TGCAGTGCCCGGGGACTAGAAGTCTACGAGCAGTACTTC. It is translated as CSARGLEVYEQYF.

Within the sample, this clonotype is medium-sized. In DNA, the CDR3 is TGCAGTGCTAGTGGAGGCCGGGACAATTACGAGCAGTACTTC. It encodes CSASGGRDNYEQYF. The V and J genes are TRBV20-1 and TRBJ2-7; maybe TRBD1 (6 bases). Per the germline V gene, CDR1 is DFQATT and CDR2 is SNEGSKA (reference sequence). The CDR3 loop spans 14 amino acids. V was trimmed by 3 bases and J by 4 bases, leaving 16 bases between them.

This clonotype was detected ten times or more. V usage is TRBV5-1 and J usage is TRBJ1-4, with D possibly TRBD1 on 6 matching bases. This CDR3 has 15 amino acids. Germline V gives CDR1 SGHRS, CDR2 YFSETQ. Trimming took off 0 bases at V and 8 bases at J, with 14 bases between the two ends. CDR3 region: CASSLAGQFEEKLFF. The CDR3 nucleotides read TGCGCCAGCAGCTTGGCAGGACAGTTTGAAGAAAAACTGTTTTTT.

This clonotype occurred many times. The chain recombines TRBV12-3 or TRBV12-4 with TRBJ1-6; D not resolved. Deletions cut 3 bases from V and 7 bases from J, with 10 bases between. The CDR3 length is 14 residues. As DNA, the CDR3 is TGTGCCAGCAGTTTCCCCCAGCTCAATTCACCCCTCCACTTT. It specifies CASSFPQLNSPLHF.

This sequence joins TRBV5-6 and TRBJ1-2; D unclear. This CDR3 has 14 amino acids. The germline V gene encodes CDR1 SGHDT and CDR2 YYEEEE. With 1 base removed from V and 4 bases from J, the gap between germline ends came to 11 bases. The DNA for the CDR3 is TGTGCCAGCAGCTTGCCCCGCCAGGTCTATGGCTACACCTTC. This codes for CASSLPRQVYGYTF.

This clonotype was seen more than once but under ten times. This chain joins TRBV7-2 and TRBJ2-5, with a possible D match to TRBD2 (6 bases). The CDR3 loop spans 15 amino acids. CDR1 is SGHTA, CDR2 FQGNSA, per germline. V gave up 5 bases and J gave up 1 base, with 14 bases separating them. This chain's CDR3 is CASSPFRGTQETQYF. DNA for the CDR3: TGTGCCAGCAGCCCCTTTCGCGGGACCCAAGAGACCCAGTACTTC.

Only a few counts were recorded for this clonotype. The rearrangement joins TRBV7-9 to TRBJ1-6; D is undetermined. The CDR3 is 13 amino acids. Trimming took 2 bases from V and 6 from J, leaving 5 bases between them. The germline CDR1 and CDR2 sequences are SEHNR and FQNEAQ (reference sequence). The DNA of the CDR3 is TGTGCCAGCAGCTTAAATTCTAATTCACCCCTCCACTTT. It encodes CASSLNSNSPLHF.

In the case of this clonotype: This may stem from a read error, because a much larger clone lies one nucleotide away. The J gene is TRBJ2-2, the V gene TRBV28, with 9 bases that match TRBD1. The CDR3 is 14 amino acids. CDR1 MDHEN and CDR2 SYDVKM come from the germline V gene. The V segment lost 10 bases and the J segment 6 bases; nucleotides outside the gene matches: 9. Here the CDR3 DNA reads TGTGCCAACAGAAAACAGGGGGCGGCCGGGGAGCTGTTTTTT. It specifies CANRKQGAAGELFF.

The chain combines TRBV3-1 with TRBJ1-2; no firm D call. V was shortened by 4 bases and J by 7 bases, with 16 bases between the two germline ends. This CDR3 is 14 amino acids long. Germline V gene lookup returns CDR1 LGHDT and CDR2 YNNKEL (reference sequence). The CDR3 nucleotides read TGTGCCAGCAGCCCCGGAACGGAGGGCGGTGGCTACACCTTC. As protein: CASSPGTEGGGYTF.

This clonotype came up many times. The chain is built from TRBV7-2 and TRBJ2-3, with TRBD2 matching over 12 bases. Germline V gives CDR1 SGHTA, CDR2 FQGNSA. After removal of 5 bases from V and 6 bases from J, the junction contained 6 bases not matched to a gene. This CDR3 region has 15 residues. The CDR3 reads CASSLTSGGLDTQYF. CDR3 bases: TGTGCCAGCAGCCTGACTAGCGGGGGCCTCGATACGCAGTATTTT.

This clonotype was seen only a few times. The chain employs TRBV7-9 and TRBJ1-5; D ambiguous. This CDR3 has 14 amino acids. The V gene's germline CDR1 is SEHNR and CDR2 FQNEAQ (reference sequence). V shed 7 bases and J shed 3 bases, with 13 bases lying between them. In DNA form, the CDR3 reads TGTGCCAGCACCCCTATTGGGCCCAATCAGCCCCAGCATTTT. Protein: CASTPIGPNQPQHF.

This clonotype occurred many times. This rearrangement joins TRBV7-3 to TRBJ2-5, with 9 bases lining up with TRBD2. The CDR3 extends over 15 amino acids. The ends lost 1 base at V and 5 bases at J; junction bases unmatched: 5. Germline assignment: CDR1 SGHTA and CDR2 FQGTGA. Here the CDR3 reads CASSLMGGLAETQYF. The CDR3, as DNA: TGTGCCAGCAGCTTAATGGGAGGACTAGCGGAGACCCAGTACTTC. The full variable domain, its missing parts supplied by reference TRBV7-3 and TRBJ2-5, is GAGVSQTPSNKVTEKGKYVELRCDPISGHTALYWYRQSLGQGPEFLIYFQGTGAADDSGLPNDRFFAVRPEGSVSTLKIQRTERGDSAVYLCASSLMGGLAETQYFGPGTRLLVL.

This clonotype was observed a few times. The rearrangement joins TRBV6-2 or TRBV6-3 to TRBJ1-5; possible D gene TRBD1, 6 bases. The CDR3 is 16 residues long. Germline lookup yields CDR1 MNHEY and CDR2 SVGEGT. V was pared by 0 bases and J by 3 bases, with 12 bases between. CDR3 residues: CASSYSGTGPNQPQHF. In DNA form, the CDR3 reads TGTGCCAGCAGTTACTCAGGAACAGGGCCCAATCAGCCCCAGCATTTT.

The sample holds one count of this clonotype. The chain recombines TRBV7-2 with TRBJ2-3; D is perhaps TRBD2 (5 bases). The V end lost 4 bases, the J end lost 2 bases, and 25 bases lay between the germline ends. This CDR3 contains 19 residues. Germline CDR1 and CDR2: SGHTA and FQGNSA. The CDR3 DNA reads TGTGCCAGCAGCTCACGAGGGCGCGGTTCGGACGGCAACACAGATACGCAGTATTTT. This gives the protein CASSSRGRGSDGNTDTQYF.

This clonotype has at least ten counts. The rearrangement uses TRBV25-1 and TRBJ2-1; TRBD1 agrees at 10 bases. This CDR3 is 19 amino acids long. In germline, CDR1 is MGHDK, CDR2 SYGVNS. Trimming removed 4 bases from V and 4 bases from J; junction bases left unmatched: 16. The CDR3 bases are TGTGCCAGCAGTGGACCGGGACAGGGGTATTCTCCGGTATACAATGAGCAGTTCTTC. Residues: CASSGPGQGYSPVYNEQFF.

This clonotype was seen repeatedly, ten times or more. This chain joins TRBV5-6 and TRBJ2-7, with D uncertain. Looked up from germline, CDR1 is SGHDT and CDR2 is YYEEEE. Trimming cost V 1 base and J 0 bases, with 5 bases left between them. CDR3 length: 13 amino acids. CDR3 DNA sequence: TGTGCCAGCAGCTTGCAGCTCTCCTACGAGCAGTACTTC. It specifies CASSLQLSYEQYF.

This clonotype was observed at least ten times. This chain connects TRBV28 to TRBJ1-2, with D possibly being TRBD1 (5 bases). The CDR3 runs to 16 residues. Germline-derived CDR1 and CDR2 are MDHEN and SYDVKM. Trimming took 3 bases from V and 8 from J, leaving 22 bases between them. The CDR3 loop reads CASSFVRVGGPDGYTF. Written as DNA, the CDR3 is TGTGCCAGCAGTTTTGTGCGAGTCGGGGGACCGGACGGCTACACCTTC.

This clonotype has at least ten counts. The chain carries TRBV7-2 and TRBJ1-1; the D is unclear. Germline V gene sequence: CDR1 SGHTA, CDR2 FQGNSA. V lost 5 bases and J 0 bases, leaving 13 bases between the germline ends. This CDR3 has 15 amino acids. DNA for the CDR3: TGTGCCAGCAGCCCCGCTGCACCCATGAACACTGAAGCTTTCTTT. Its protein is CASSPAAPMNTEAFF.

This clonotype was counted ten times or more. V gene TRBV5-4 combines with J gene TRBJ2-7; TRBD2 matches 8 bases. The V segment lost 3 bases and the J segment 3 bases; nucleotides outside the gene matches: 5. This CDR3 comprises 14 residues. CDR1 SGHNT and CDR2 YYREEE come from the germline V gene (reference sequence). The CDR3 reads CASSSGGGLYEQYF. As DNA, the CDR3 is TGTGCCAGCAGCTCAGGCGGGGGGCTCTACGAGCAGTACTTC.

This clonotype was seen repeatedly, ten times or more. The rearrangement links TRBV28 to TRBJ2-7, with 8 bases matching TRBD1. J was trimmed by 3 bases and V by 4 bases; bases with no gene match: 8. This CDR3 is built from 15 residues. Germline V gene lookup returns CDR1 MDHEN and CDR2 SYDVKM. CDR3 nucleotides: TGTGCCAGCAGTTCCCGGACAGGGTCGAACTACGAGCAGTACTTC. This encodes CASSSRTGSNYEQYF.

This clonotype has ten or more counts. This chain uses TRBV4-3 with TRBJ2-5; D is possibly TRBD2 (6 bases). Germline V gives CDR1 LGHNA, CDR2 YSLEER. The V and J ends lost 0 bases and 2 bases respectively, with 10 bases between them. The CDR3 totals 15 residues. For the CDR3, the DNA is TGCGCCAGCAGCCAAGATGGACTAACGCAAGAGACCCAGTACTTC. It is translated as CASSQDGLTQETQYF.

This clonotype was picked up many times. The J gene is TRBJ2-1, the V gene TRBV27, with D perhaps TRBD1 (6 bases). The CDR3 totals 13 residues. Germline-derived CDR1 and CDR2 are MNHEY and SMNVEV (reference sequence). With 6 bases removed from V and 4 bases from J, the gap between germline ends came to 10 bases. As DNA, the CDR3 is TGTGCCAGCAGGGACGGACAGTACAATGAGCAGTTCTTC. It translates to CASRDGQYNEQFF.

This clonotype was detected many times. The CDR3 bases are TGTGCCAGCAGTTCAGGACAGCCTAATGAAAAACTGTTTTTT. Residues: CASSSGQPNEKLFF. This chain uses TRBV12-3 or TRBV12-4 with TRBJ1-4, with a tentative D call TRBD1 (6 bases). V was pared by 4 bases and J by 3 bases, with 9 bases between. The CDR3 consists of 14 residues.

The sample holds many counts of this clonotype. The chain has TRBV6-2 or TRBV6-3 and TRBJ2-7; D uncertain. The V gene lost 5 bases and the J gene lost 4 bases, with 6 bases spanning the gap. Per germline, CDR1 MNHEY and CDR2 SVGEGT. The length of the CDR3 is 11 residues. CDR3 amino acids: CASSQSYEQYF. The CDR3 coding sequence is TGTGCCAGCAGTCAGAGTTACGAGCAGTACTTC.

The J gene is TRBJ1-2, the V gene TRBV28, with 11 nucleotides matching TRBD1. With V trimmed by 5 bases and J by 8 bases, 7 bases remained unmatched. The germline gives CDR1 MDHEN, CDR2 SYDVKM. There are 14 residues in the CDR3. The CDR3 here is CASSPPGQGGGYTF. Written as DNA, the CDR3 is TGTGCCAGCAGTCCGCCGGGACAGGGGGGAGGCTACACCTTC.

This clonotype was observed many times. The chain links TRBV12-3 or TRBV12-4 to TRBJ2-2, with 8 bases identical to TRBD1. The CDR3 is 14 amino acids. Losses at the gene ends were 4 bases for V and 6 bases for J; bases not matched to a gene: 4. CDR3 in amino acids: CASSSQGAAGELFF. For the CDR3, the DNA is TGTGCCAGCAGTTCGCAGGGGGCGGCCGGGGAGCTGTTTTTT.